Listed here are 6 T cell receptor beta chains from one sample, sequenced in a study of blood T cell repertoires in COVID-19. TCRdb's copy holds only in-frame clones and misses some; the assay was immunoSEQ multiplex PCR. The sample includes under 350,000 clones, approximately 85% of them seen just once. The sequencing input was peripheral blood. The receptors were gathered from a woman in her 70s with acute or convalescent COVID-19.

This chain links TRBV5-1 with TRBJ2-1; 11 positions agree with TRBD1. Germline CDR1 and CDR2: SGHRS and YFSETQ. The ends lost 4 bases at V and 6 bases at J; junction bases unmatched: 6. This CDR3 comprises 15 residues. The DNA for the CDR3 is TGCGCCAGCAGCAGGACCGGGACAGGGGGCAATGAGCAGTTCTTC. It translates to CASSRTGTGGNEQFF. The full variable domain, rest sourced from reference TRBV5-1 and TRBJ2-1, is KAGVTQTPRYLIKTRGQQVTLSCSPISGHRSVSWYQQTPGQGLQFLFEYFSETQRNKGNFPGRFSGRQFSNSRSEMNVSTLELGDSALYLCASSRTGTGGNEQFFGPGTRLTVL.

This clone was seen only once. The chain uses TRBV5-1 and TRBJ2-1; 7 nucleotides align to TRBD2. J lost 1 base, V lost 2 bases, and 6 bases had no gene match. CDR3 length: 16 amino acids. The germline gives CDR1 SGHRS, CDR2 YFSETQ. The CDR3 DNA sequence: TGCGCCAGCAGCTTAACCGGGGGGAGGTCCTACAATGAGCAGTTCTTC. Translating gives CASSLTGGRSYNEQFF.

The rearrangement uses TRBV10-2 and TRBJ1-2, with TRBD1 as a possible D gene (6 bases). The CDR3 is made up of 14 amino acids. Germline lookup yields CDR1 WSHSY and CDR2 SAAADI. V lost 6 bases, J lost 8 bases, and 19 bases lay in between. The CDR3 DNA reads TGCGCCAGCAGCCCCCCGGCCGGACAGAGGGGCTACACCTTC. Its protein product is CASSPPAGQRGYTF.

J is TRBJ2-3 and V is TRBV5-1; TRBD2 might be the D (6 bases). CDR1 SGHRS and CDR2 YFSETQ come from the germline V gene. The V and J ends lost 4 bases and 0 bases respectively, with 12 bases between them. There are 15 residues in the CDR3. The CDR3 DNA reads TGCGCCAGCAGCCGGCGGGACCTAAGCACAGATACGCAGTATTTT. Encoded protein: CASSRRDLSTDTQYF.

The V gene is TRBV7-9, the J gene TRBJ1-2, with D possibly matching TRBD1 (5 bases). There are 13 residues in the CDR3. In germline, CDR1 is SEHNR, CDR2 FQNEAQ (reference sequence). Deletions cut 2 bases from V and 4 bases from J, with 8 bases between. The CDR3 DNA sequence: TGTGCCAGCAGCTTACCGGGACTCTATGGCTACACCTTC. Its protein is CASSLPGLYGYTF.

The chain is built from TRBV6-2 or TRBV6-3 and TRBJ1-2, with D unclear. The CDR3 loop spans 13 amino acids. In germline, CDR1 is MNHEY, CDR2 SVGEGT. The V end lost 2 bases, the J end lost 8 bases, and 12 bases lay between the germline ends. For the CDR3, the DNA is TGTGCCAGCAGTTACAGGTCGGGGTTCGGCTACACCTTC. Translated: CASSYRSGFGYTF.